A single sample is the source of the 31 T cell receptor beta chains below, sequenced in a study of regulatory T cells in long-lasting Graves disease. The time point here: newly diagnosed GD, antithyroid drugs for less than 3 months. The TCR library was made from RNA extracted from PBMCs. Sequencing libraries for TCR beta were prepared with iRepertoire HTBI primers and Arm-PCR of CDR3 regions. MiXCR, applied by TCRdb to the multiplex PCR reads, yields one record per CDR3 protein. Of 510,000 or so distinct CDR3 sequences listed, 12% were seen once; the top ten hold about 8.3%. The sample was also linked to a second study, of T cells in Graves' hyperthyroidism and ophthalmopathy.

The specimen comprised peripheral blood mononuclear cells (PBMCs), sampled at new diagnosis, from a patient treated with antithyroid drugs. The source is a woman in her twenties or thirties with Graves disease.

There are many counts of this clonotype. This chain uses TRBV12-3 or TRBV12-4 with TRBJ1-4; a weak D match, TRBD1 (5 bases). CDR3 length: 14 amino acids. Deletions cut 5 bases from V and 8 bases from J, with 15 bases between. The CDR3 DNA sequence: TGTGCCAGCAGTCCCGGGGGAAGCCGCGAAAAACTGTTTTTT. This codes for CASSPGGSREKLFF.

This sequence joins TRBV24-1 and TRBJ1-1; maybe TRBD1 (5 bases). CDR1 is KGHDR, CDR2 SFDVKD, per germline. The CDR3 is 14 residues long. V was clipped by 2 bases and J by 3 bases, with 9 bases between them. The CDR3 DNA is TGTGCCACCAGTGATTCAGGGACCTACACTGAAGCTTTCTTT. It yields the protein CATSDSGTYTEAFF.

This clonotype was counted ten times or more. The rearrangement uses TRBV7-9 and TRBJ1-1; no firm D call. The CDR3 loop spans 14 amino acids. CDR1 SEHNR and CDR2 FQNEAQ come from the germline V gene (reference sequence). Trimming removed 4 bases from V and 2 bases from J, with 11 bases in between. For the CDR3, the DNA is TGTGCCAGCAGCTCCATAACAAGAAACACTGAAGCTTTCTTT. It is translated as CASSSITRNTEAFF.

This clonotype was counted a few times. The chain recombines TRBV7-9 with TRBJ2-1; no firm D call. The CDR3 loop spans 13 amino acids. Trimming cost V 1 base and J 8 bases, with 9 bases left between them. Per the germline V gene, CDR1 is SEHNR and CDR2 is FQNEAQ (reference sequence). In DNA, the CDR3 is TGTGCCAGCAGCTTAGGACGGCTTGATGAGCAGTTCTTC. Its translation: CASSLGRLDEQFF.

The J gene is TRBJ2-1, the V gene TRBV20-1; TRBD2 aligns across 7 bases. The V gene end was trimmed by 3 bases and the J gene end by 2 bases; junction bases not matched to a gene: 7. The germline V gene has CDR1 DFQATT and CDR2 SNEGSKA (reference sequence). The CDR3 spans 15 residues. CDR3: CSASASSGPYNEQFF. In nucleotides, the CDR3 is TGCAGTGCTAGCGCTTCTAGCGGACCCTACAATGAGCAGTTCTTC.

This clonotype was seen more than once but under ten times. The genes are TRBV9 and TRBJ2-2; TRBD2 matches at 10 bases. V shed 4 bases, J shed 4 bases, and the junction held 10 bases outside the gene matches. The CDR3 runs 17 residues. Germline CDR1 is SGDLS and CDR2 is YYNGEE. The CDR3 loop is CASSSGGGGEGTGELFF. In DNA form, the CDR3 reads TGTGCCAGCAGCAGCGGGGGGGGAGGGGAAGGCACCGGGGAGCTGTTTTTT.

This clonotype was found many times. The chain carries TRBV20-1 and TRBJ2-2; TRBD2 matches 11 bases. In germline, CDR1 is DFQATT, CDR2 SNEGSKA (reference sequence). The V and J ends lost 5 bases and 1 base, in that order; junction bases with no gene match: 3. This CDR3 comprises 15 residues. CDR3 in amino acids: CSARLAGMNTGELFF. In DNA form, the CDR3 reads TGCAGTGCTCGACTAGCGGGAATGAACACCGGGGAGCTGTTTTTT.

Written as DNA, the CDR3 is TGTGCCAGCAGTGAAGGTGCGGGGGCGGGTTCCTACGAGCAGTACTTC. Translated: CASSEGAGAGSYEQYF. The chain uses TRBV6-2 or TRBV6-3 and TRBJ2-7, with D tentatively TRBD2 (7 bases). The V and J ends lost 5 bases and 1 base respectively, with 18 bases between them. The length of the CDR3 is 16 residues. Germline V gene lookup returns CDR1 MNHEY and CDR2 SVGEGT.

The chain recombines TRBV7-2 with TRBJ2-1; D may be TRBD2 (6 bases). The CDR3 runs 14 residues. Germline values: CDR1 SGHTA, CDR2 FQGNSA. Trimming left V 2 bases short and J 9 bases short, with 14 bases between. The CDR3 DNA follows: TGTGCCAGCAGCTTACCGGGCGGGACTGGTGAGCAGTTCTTC. Its protein is CASSLPGGTGEQFF.

This clonotype was seen at least ten times. The V gene is TRBV11-2, the J gene TRBJ1-2; 12 bases are shared with TRBD1. Trimming took 3 bases from V and 8 from J; bases not matched to a gene: 7. This CDR3 spans 15 amino acids. Per germline, CDR1 SGHAT and CDR2 FQNNGV. CDR3 region: CASSFAGTGGAGYTF. The CDR3 bases are TGTGCCAGCAGCTTTGCCGGGACAGGGGGCGCGGGCTACACCTTC.

This clonotype was counted between two and nine times. At one of its ends the junction is not consistent with the germline gene, which may arise from a read error. The chain joins TRBV12-3 or TRBV12-4 to TRBJ1-2; weak D call: TRBD1 (5 bases). This CDR3 spans 14 amino acids. CDR3 region: CASSLTGSNYGHTF. CDR3 nucleotides: TGTGCCAGCAGTTTAACAGGAAGTAACTATGGCCACACCTTC.

This chain joins TRBV19 and TRBJ2-7; 10 bases align to TRBD2. Germline assignment: CDR1 LNHDA and CDR2 SQIVND (reference sequence). The CDR3 extends over 15 amino acids. The junction had 5 bases not matched to a gene; V was cut back by 4 bases and J by 2 bases. The DNA for the CDR3 is TGTGCCAGTAGTAAAGGACTAGCGGAGACCTACGAGCAGTACTTC. Translating it yields CASSKGLAETYEQYF.

This clonotype was recorded at least ten times. This chain connects TRBV6-1 to TRBJ2-5; perhaps TRBD1 as D (5 bases). Germline-derived CDR1 and CDR2 are MNHNS and SASEGT. V gave up 2 bases and J gave up 2 bases, with 12 bases separating them. The CDR3 runs to 15 residues. CDR3: CASSEWEGQQETQYF. The CDR3 DNA follows: TGTGCCAGCAGTGAATGGGAAGGACAACAAGAGACCCAGTACTTC.

This clonotype was seen more than once but under ten times. The chain has TRBV5-5 and TRBJ1-3; no definite D call. This CDR3 is 18 amino acids long. Germline lookup yields CDR1 SGHKS and CDR2 YYEKEE (reference sequence). The ends were cut back, 1 base at V and 4 bases at J, with 21 bases in the middle. CDR3 nucleotide sequence: TGTGCCAGCAGCTTGCAGTCTGGGCTCCGGTCTCGGGGAAACACCATATATTTT. Its protein product is CASSLQSGLRSRGNTIYF.

This clonotype has ten or more counts. This chain connects TRBV10-2 to TRBJ2-2; no definite D call. Trimming took off 9 bases at V and 8 bases at J, with 28 bases between the two ends. Germline loops: CDR1 WSHSY, CDR2 SAAADI. CDR3 length: 17 residues. The CDR3 DNA is TGCGCCAGTGAAGTACCTTTGGCAGGTCAACATCCGGGGGAGCTGTTTTTT. It translates to CASEVPLAGQHPGELFF.

This clonotype was seen many times. This rearrangement joins TRBV30 to TRBJ2-3; D gene ambiguous. The V and J ends lost 5 bases and 3 bases respectively, with 6 bases between them. Germline-derived CDR1 and CDR2 are GTSNPN and SVGIG (reference sequence). This CDR3 is built from 11 residues. CDR3 sequence (DNA): TGTGCCTGGGGGATTACAGATACGCAGTATTTT. As protein: CAWGITDTQYF.

The table lists this clonotype with many counts. The gene calls are TRBV3-1 and TRBJ2-1, with 9 bases fitting TRBD2. The CDR3 is 17 residues long. V shed 1 base, J shed 4 bases, and the junction held 8 bases outside the gene matches. CDR1 is LGHDT, CDR2 YNNKEL, per germline (reference sequence). In DNA form, the CDR3 reads TGTGCCAGCAGCCAAGTCCCCGGACTAGCGTCGTACAATGAGCAGTTCTTC. Protein: CASSQVPGLASYNEQFF.

This clonotype has a count of ten or more. V gene TRBV29-1 combines with J gene TRBJ2-7; D remains ambiguous. The CDR3 covers 13 residues. V was clipped by 4 bases and J by 2 bases, with 12 bases between them. The V gene's germline CDR1 is SQVTM and CDR2 ANQGSEA. CDR3 residues: CSVGDRAPYEQYF. In DNA, the CDR3 is TGCAGCGTTGGGGATAGGGCGCCCTACGAGCAGTACTTC.

The chain joins TRBV6-2 or TRBV6-3 to TRBJ2-1; tentative D call: TRBD2 (6 bases). Trimming took 5 bases from V and 7 from J, leaving 24 bases between them. This CDR3 region has 17 residues. Germline loops: CDR1 MNHEY, CDR2 SVGEGT. The CDR3 loop is CASSDIIGAGFGNEQFF. DNA of the CDR3: TGTGCCAGCAGTGACATTATTGGGGCGGGATTCGGGAATGAGCAGTTCTTC.

This clonotype has ten or more counts. The rearrangement joins TRBV11-2 to TRBJ2-7, with 7 bases that match TRBD2. V lost 1 base and J lost 3; bases outside the gene matches: 6. Germline V gene sequence: CDR1 SGHAT, CDR2 FQNNGV. The CDR3 loop spans 15 amino acids. CDR3 loop: CASSLVRLAVYEQYF. The CDR3 DNA is TGTGCCAGCAGCTTAGTTCGGCTAGCGGTCTACGAGCAGTACTTC.

This clonotype was picked up many times. The chain employs TRBV28 and TRBJ2-4; 8 bases are a match to TRBD2. The junction had 6 bases not matched to a gene; V was cut back by 3 bases and J by 2 bases. The germline gives CDR1 MDHEN, CDR2 SYDVKM. CDR3 size: 16 residues. The CDR3 DNA reads as TGTGCCAGCAGTTTTAGCGGGAAAGTAACCAAAAACATTCAGTACTTC. It translates to CASSFSGKVTKNIQYF.

This clonotype was seen repeatedly, ten times or more. This chain uses TRBV11-2 with TRBJ1-3, with TRBD1 identical over 7 bases. CDR1 is SGHAT, CDR2 FQNNGV, per germline. The CDR3 length is 14 residues. The J segment lost 4 bases and the V segment lost 5 bases, leaving 5 bases of the junction unmatched. CDR3 loop: CASSVDRVGNTIYF. The CDR3 DNA sequence: TGTGCCAGCAGCGTCGACAGGGTGGGAAACACCATATATTTT.

At least ten counts were recorded for this clonotype. This chain links TRBV19 with TRBJ2-5; D may match TRBD1 or TRBD2 (5 bases each). CDR1 and CDR2 (germline): LNHDA, SQIVND (reference sequence). The length of the CDR3 is 15 residues. Trimming took 2 bases from V and 5 from J, leaving 15 bases between them. The CDR3 region is CASSIRWDRRETQYF. In DNA, the CDR3 is TGTGCCAGTAGTATACGATGGGACCGACGGGAGACCCAGTACTTC.

This clonotype occurred many times. The CDR3 region is CASSRSGPSYEQYF. DNA for the CDR3: TGTGCCAGCAGCCGTTCCGGACCTTCCTACGAGCAGTACTTC. The V call is TRBV11-2, the J call TRBJ2-7; D unresolved. Trimming left V 5 bases short and J 1 base short, with 12 bases between. Germline lookup yields CDR1 SGHAT and CDR2 FQNNGV. This CDR3 comprises 14 residues. The full variable domain, rest sourced from reference TRBV11-2 and TRBJ2-7, is EAGVAQSPRYKIIEKRQSVAFWCNPISGHATLYWYQQILGQGPKLLIQFQNNGVVDDSQLPKDRFSAERLKGVDSTLKIQPAKLEDSAVYLCASSRSGPSYEQYFGPGTRLTVT.

This clonotype was picked up many times. V and J are TRBV11-2 and TRBJ1-3, with D perhaps matching TRBD1 (6 bases). This CDR3 contains 12 residues. The V end was cut by 9 bases, the J end by 7 bases, with 13 bases between. Looked up from germline, CDR1 is SGHAT and CDR2 is FQNNGV. The CDR3 DNA reads TGTGCCAGTAACACAGGGTGGAACACCATATATTTT. Protein sequence: CASNTGWNTIYF.

This clonotype was seen ten or more times. CDR3 residues: CAAGFGNTIYF. CDR3 DNA: TGTGCTGCAGGATTTGGAAACACCATATATTTT. This rearrangement joins TRBV10-3 to TRBJ1-3; D is undetermined. The germline CDR1 and CDR2 sequences are ENHRY and SYGVKD. The CDR3 totals 11 residues.

This clonotype was counted many times. The J gene is TRBJ1-5, the V gene TRBV27; no clear D. V dropped 4 bases and J dropped 6 bases, with 10 bases sitting between them. CDR1 MNHEY and CDR2 SMNVEV come from the germline V gene (reference sequence). There are 13 residues in the CDR3. CDR3 bases: TGTGCCAGCAGTTCCGTCCGCGGTCAGCCCCAGCATTTT. Protein: CASSSVRGQPQHF.

The rearrangement uses TRBV7-9 and TRBJ2-1, with D possibly being TRBD2 (5 bases). Trimming shortened V by 5 bases and J by 8 bases, and 13 bases separated the two germline ends. The CDR3 loop spans 13 amino acids. The germline gives CDR1 SEHNR, CDR2 FQNEAQ (reference sequence). The CDR3 sequence is CASSITVRDEQFF. The DNA of the CDR3 is TGTGCCAGCAGCATAACTGTGAGGGATGAGCAGTTCTTC. The variable domain in full, with the rest retrieved from reference TRBV7-9 and TRBJ2-1, is DTGVSQNPRHKITKRGQNVTFRCDPISEHNRLYWYRQTLGQGPEFLTYFQNEAQLEKSRLLSDRFSAERPKGSFSTLEIQRTEQGDSAMYLCASSITVRDEQFFGPGTRLTVL.

At least ten counts were recorded for this clonotype. The V and J genes are TRBV7-2 and TRBJ2-3, with TRBD1 identical over 8 bases. J gave up 2 bases and V 5 bases, and 12 bases lay outside the gene matches. This CDR3 is built from 17 residues. Germline loops: CDR1 SGHTA, CDR2 FQGNSA. CDR3 sequence (DNA): TGTGCCAGCAGCCGTGGACAGGGCAGTTCTTTCACAGATACGCAGTATTTT. This encodes CASSRGQGSSFTDTQYF.

This clonotype was picked up many times. The genes are TRBV28 and TRBJ1-2, with D perhaps matching TRBD1 (5 bases). Trimming shortened V by 5 bases and J by 4 bases, and 20 bases separated the two germline ends. The germline gives CDR1 MDHEN, CDR2 SYDVKM. The CDR3 covers 16 residues. This CDR3 reads CASSPQGLLVGYGYTF. The CDR3 DNA reads TGTGCCAGCAGTCCTCAGGGCCTCTTGGTTGGCTATGGCTACACCTTC.

This clonotype occurred many times. The genes are TRBV6-5 and TRBJ1-4; D gene uncertain. Germline assignment: CDR1 MNHEY and CDR2 SVGAGI. Trimming shortened V by 2 bases and J by 2 bases, and 6 bases separated the two germline ends. The CDR3 extends over 14 amino acids. As DNA, the CDR3 is TGTGCCAGCAGTTACGTTTCTACTAATGAAAAACTGTTTTTT. Protein sequence: CASSYVSTNEKLFF.